Following are 18 T cell receptor beta chains from one sample sequenced in a study of T cell responses to AZD1222 COVID-19 vaccine. TCRdb keeps only in-frame clones here, not all; method: immunoSEQ multiplex PCR. This sample yields some 50,000 clones, of which more than 65% are seen a single time; 20% belongs to the top ten. Material: peripheral blood, obtained on day 0 of MenACWY control vaccination. These receptors were taken from an adult in good health.

The chain recombines TRBV7-9 with TRBJ1-1; D uncertain. CDR1 SEHNR and CDR2 FQNEAQ come from the germline V gene (reference sequence). This CDR3 contains 11 residues. Trimming cost V 4 bases and J 10 bases, with 10 bases left between them. The chain's CDR3 is CASSSLEGAFF. CDR3 coding DNA: TGTGCCAGCAGCTCCCTCGAGGGAGCTTTCTTT.

This clone turned up a few times. V gene TRBV5-4 combines with J gene TRBJ1-2; D is possibly TRBD1 (6 bases). V was shortened by 4 bases and J by 3 bases, with 10 bases between the two germline ends. CDR1 and CDR2 (germline): SGHNT, YYREEE (reference sequence). This CDR3 has 13 amino acids. CDR3 sequence (DNA): TGTGCCAGCAGCCACAACAGGGACTATGGCTACACCTTC. It specifies CASSHNRDYGYTF.

On this clone: The identical CDR3 is also encoded by other nucleotide sequences in the sample. The rearrangement links TRBV19 to TRBJ2-3; D is perhaps TRBD2 (6 bases). V dropped 6 bases and J dropped 2 bases, with 15 bases sitting between them. CDR1 is LNHDA, CDR2 SQIVND, per germline (reference sequence). The CDR3 runs 15 residues. The CDR3 DNA is TGTGCCAGTAGCCTCCTAGCGTCACTCACAGATACGCAGTATTTT. Its translation: CASSLLASLTDTQYF.

This clone was observed once. The J gene is TRBJ2-5, the V gene TRBV28; TRBD1 agrees at 7 bases. CDR1 is MDHEN and CDR2 is SYDVKM in the germline V gene. This CDR3 spans 14 amino acids. Trimming cost V 4 bases and J 4 bases; bases outside gene matches: 6. The CDR3 spells CASSSTYRGETQYF. CDR3 in DNA: TGTGCCAGCAGTTCCACCTACAGGGGAGAGACCCAGTACTTC.

The V call is TRBV2, the J call TRBJ2-7, with TRBD2 matching over 10 bases. CDR3 length equals 15 residues. Germline-derived CDR1 and CDR2 are SNHLY and FYNNEI. Trimming cost V 7 bases and J 6 bases; bases outside gene matches: 12. The CDR3 DNA reads as TGTGCCAGCAATGGGGTAGCGGGAGGTCTGGGCGAGCAGTACTTC. It is translated as CASNGVAGGLGEQYF.

The sample holds one count of this clone. The rearrangement links TRBV9 to TRBJ1-6; TRBD1 aligns across 7 bases. The CDR3 spans 15 residues. Unmatched junction bases numbered 10, after V lost 0 bases and J lost 13 bases. The germline V gene encodes CDR1 SGDLS and CDR2 YYNGEE. The CDR3 region has the DNA TGTGCCAGCAGCGTAGCTTCCGGGACAGAGGTCCCCCTCCACTTT. Translated, it gives CASSVASGTEVPLHF.

The V gene is TRBV3-1 (or the pseudogene TRBV3-2), the J gene TRBJ1-3; D ambiguous. This CDR3 spans 12 amino acids. CDR1 and CDR2 from the germline V gene are LGHDT and YNNKEL (reference sequence). Trimming took 2 bases from V and 1 from J, leaving 0 bases between them. CDR3 DNA: TGTGCCAGCAGCCAATCTGGAAACACCATATATTTT. It specifies CASSQSGNTIYF.

This clone was picked up one time. This chain links TRBV18 with TRBJ2-1, with 9 bases fitting TRBD1. CDR1 and CDR2 from the germline V gene are KGHSH and LQKENI. Unmatched junction bases numbered 5, after V lost 3 bases and J lost 5 bases. This CDR3 region has 15 residues. CDR3 nucleotide sequence: TGTGCCAGCTCACCTCGGGACAGGGTCAACAATGAGCAGTTCTTC. The encoded protein is CASSPRDRVNNEQFF.

The V and J genes are TRBV5-1 and TRBJ2-5, with D tentatively TRBD1 or TRBD2 (5 bases each). The CDR3 covers 14 residues. In germline, CDR1 is SGHRS, CDR2 YFSETQ. Trimming pared 5 bases from V and 0 bases from J, leaving 11 bases between. The CDR3 spells CASRQEVDQETQYF. CDR3 DNA sequence: TGCGCCAGCAGACAGGAGGTTGACCAAGAGACCCAGTACTTC.

This clone appeared a few times. CDR3 protein: CASSERLGGSGYF. The CDR3 region has the DNA TGTGCCAGCAGTGAAAGATTGGGAGGGAGTGGGTATTTT. The chain joins TRBV6-1 to TRBJ2-3; 7 nucleotides agree with TRBD2. With 2 bases clipped from V and 14 bases from J, the junction kept 10 bases outside the gene matches. Germline CDR1 and CDR2: MNHNS and SASEGT. This CDR3 has 13 residues.

The gene calls are TRBV14 and TRBJ1-1; tentatively, D is TRBD1 (6 bases). The CDR3 spans 14 residues. Germline V gene sequence: CDR1 SGHDN, CDR2 FVKESK. The V gene lost 1 base and the J gene lost 5 bases, with 11 bases spanning the gap. CDR3 sequence reads: CASSQGGGGTEAFF. The CDR3 DNA reads TGTGCCAGCAGCCAAGGCGGGGGCGGAACTGAAGCTTTCTTT.

This chain joins TRBV5-1 and TRBJ1-1; D unclear. This CDR3 has 14 residues. CDR1 is SGHRS and CDR2 is YFSETQ in the germline V gene. Trimming took off 1 base at V and 5 bases at J, with 12 bases between the two ends. The CDR3: CASSLFGFRTEAFF. As DNA, the CDR3 is TGCGCCAGCAGCTTGTTTGGGTTTCGGACTGAAGCTTTCTTT.

V gene TRBV19 combines with J gene TRBJ1-1; possibly TRBD1 for D (6 bases). Germline-derived CDR1 and CDR2 are LNHDA and SQIVND (reference sequence). V lost 4 bases and J lost 1, with 13 bases in between. The CDR3 loop spans 15 amino acids. The CDR3 bases are TGTGCCAGTAGTAGGGACAAAAACCCGAACACTGAAGCTTTCTTT. Its translation is CASSRDKNPNTEAFF.

This clone occurred once. This rearrangement joins TRBV30 to TRBJ1-5; D perhaps matches TRBD1 (6 bases). CDR3 length equals 14 residues. Trimming left V 0 bases short and J 7 bases short, with 13 bases between. Per the germline V gene, CDR1 is GTSNPN and CDR2 is SVGIG (reference sequence). This CDR3 reads CAWSVGGGGQPQHF. The CDR3 bases are TGTGCCTGGAGTGTAGGGGGGGGCGGCCAGCCCCAGCATTTT.

This rearrangement joins TRBV6-2 or TRBV6-3 to TRBJ1-1; a possible D gene is TRBD1 (6 bases). The CDR3 length is 15 residues. The V end lost 2 bases, the J end lost 2 bases, and 12 bases lay between the germline ends. Germline values: CDR1 MNHEY, CDR2 SVGEGT. The CDR3 coding sequence is TGTGCCAGCAGTTACATGGGACACTTTAACACTGAAGCTTTCTTT. As protein: CASSYMGHFNTEAFF.

The rearrangement uses TRBV5-6 and TRBJ2-2; tentative D call: TRBD1 (5 bases). The CDR3 has 12 amino acids. V gave up 0 bases and J gave up 10 bases, with 7 bases separating them. The germline V gene encodes CDR1 SGHDT and CDR2 YYEEEE. The CDR3 spells CASSLEGPELFF. The CDR3 DNA reads as TGTGCCAGCAGCTTGGAGGGGCCGGAGCTGTTTTTT.

The chain employs TRBV28 and TRBJ1-1; 7 bases fit TRBD1. Germline CDR1 reads MDHEN; CDR2 reads SYDVKM. This CDR3 is 12 amino acids long. The junction had 8 bases not matched to a gene; V was cut back by 5 bases and J by 11 bases. CDR3 in DNA: TGTGCCAGCAGTCAATTCAGGGGGAGGGCTTTCTTT. It translates to CASSQFRGRAFF.

The gene calls are TRBV19 and TRBJ2-3; D possibly corresponds to TRBD2 (6 bases). V shed 3 bases and J shed 0 bases, with 10 bases lying between them. The CDR3 consists of 15 residues. In germline, CDR1 is LNHDA, CDR2 SQIVND (reference sequence). The CDR3 sequence is CASSIGAGSTDTQYF. CDR3 sequence (DNA): TGTGCCAGTAGTATCGGGGCGGGGAGCACAGATACGCAGTATTTT.